This T cell receptor (beta chain) was sequenced in a study of blood T cell repertoires in COVID-19. Study summary: The analysed material was cDNA or gDNA that came from T cells, B-cell-depleted T cells, or PBMCs.

The table lists this clone with a few counts. Germline CDR1 reads LNHDA; CDR2 reads SQIVND (reference sequence). V gave up 2 bases and J gave up 5 bases, with 15 bases separating them. The CDR3 totals 15 residues. Study processing details: Reference gene primer amplification gave estimated nucleated cell counts. Sequencing used immunoSEQ multiplex PCR; TCRdb keeps in-frame clones, though not all of them. That table supplies the V and J calls and clone size; D and trimming were determined from the DNA. The sample holds more than 95,000 clones; approximately 80% are singletons and the top ten take less than 9%.

The chain joins TRBV19 to TRBJ1-2, with a tentative D call TRBD1 (6 bases). This TCR came from a man in his 70s with active or convalescent COVID-19. The sample comprised peripheral blood. The CDR3, as DNA: TGTGCCAGTAGTATACCTCAGGGGAGGGGGTATGGCTACACCTTC. Its translation: CASSIPQGRGYGYTF.